This TCR beta chain came from a study of blood T cells in healthy people across ages (dated by TCRdb to the mid-2010s). Turning to the overall study: In model experiments, template switching captured roughly one uniquely barcoded TCR beta cDNA molecule for every two T cells. The study measured age-related changes in TCR beta repertoire diversity using deep sequencing normalized with unique cDNA molecular identifiers. Donors were grouped into four age groups: young (average approximately 16 years), middle-aged (over 35), aged (around 60) and long-lived (about 82). To avoid experimental bias, donors of different ages were spread randomly across the sequencing lanes. Two additional independent replicas of 1 million unique cDNA reads from the same blood draw were analyzed for two donors (one aged 18 to 30 and one aged 80 or older). What the authors observed across the whole study: Compared with the aged group, the long-lived group had more naive CD4+ T cells, fewer expanded clones and increased TCR diversity, a pattern suggesting age selection. A strong correlation was found between observed TCR beta diversity and the percentage of naive T cells measured by flow cytometry. As age increased, observed TCR beta diversity per million T cells dropped in a roughly linear way, and a significant reduction was already evident by age roughly 36. Estimates of total diversity based on one million sequenced T cells were considered lower bounds and underestimates. Conclusive comparison of naive and antigen-experienced compartments was prevented by the profiling of bulk unsorted PBMCs. The CMV infection status of donors was not known, potentially confounding age-related changes in expanded clonotypes.

The CDR3 contains 15 residues, cysteine and phenylalanine counted. Only the CDR3 part of the read is kept: 45 bases, read in frame from the first base. The CDR1 and CDR2 encoded by the germline V gene are SGHTA and FQGNSA. Germline trimming amounts to 3 bases on V and 0 bases on J, with 2 as the count of junction bases outside the gene matches. The donors were roughly 39 Caucasian individuals from Russia, aged 6 to 90 years, who were systemically healthy. Each donor gave ten milliliters of peripheral blood, collected into EDTA-treated Vacutainer tubes. Ficoll-Paque density-gradient centrifugation was used to isolate PBMCs, with at least 6.5 million obtained per sample. Trizol reagent was used to extract total RNA from PBMCs, with at least 6 micrograms per sample. The percentages of naive CD45RAhigh/CD27high T cells were determined by flow cytometry on a PBMC aliquot from every donor. This clonotype has at least ten counts. Its recognized antigen is unknown. Per-base quality was not reported, and no clone a single base away is much larger than it.

Libraries were made using 5' RACE. Instrument used: Illumina HiSeq 2500. A second PCR of roughly 6 to 12 cycles was performed with a sample-barcoded 5' primer and a J-beta primer mix. Each TCR beta cDNA molecule received a unique molecular identifier from a template-switch 5' adaptor carrying 12 random nucleotides. Each sample yielded at least 3 million CDR3-containing paired-end reads. The Mint cDNA synthesis kit, primed by a TRBC-specific oligonucleotide, was used to synthesize first-strand cDNA from all RNA. Following uracil-DNA glycosylase treatment, a first 18-cycle PCR with universal primers M1SS and BC2_uni_R was performed on all cDNA. As for the authors' bioinformatics: For normalization, 1 million high-quality reads were randomly selected from each sample, with every read carrying a distinct molecular identifier. Instead of being binned into consensus sequences, reads that shared molecular identifiers were thrown out. MiTCR, set to a Q25 quality threshold and the strictest error-elimination algorithm, was used for CDR3 identification, clonotype clustering and error correction. A nonparametric unseen species model with Euler transformation was used to estimate a lower bound on total TCR beta diversity. In TCRdb, the public reads were trimmed at Q25 with fastp and aligned with MiXCR, with productive beta chains retained. Under each unique CDR3 protein, matching rows form one entry showing the most common genes and DNA. TCRdb's processing, not the authors', yielded these V and J calls. Counted in this sample were about 700,000 distinct CDR3 sequences; approximately 30% of them appeared once. 15% of the sample is in the top ten clones.

The sample was blood. The sequence is built from TRBV7-2 and TRBJ1-1; TRBD1 aligns with 9 central bases. This clonotype originated in a woman over 75 in good health. Donor details come from another sample of the same person, matched by shared clones. The CDR3 loop reads CASSFGTGMNTEAFF. At the DNA level, the sequence is TGTGCCAGCAGCTTCGGGACAGGGATGAACACTGAAGCTTTCTTT.